This entry lists 30 T cell receptor beta chains sequenced from one sample in a study of ipilimumab plus nivolumab after autologous stem cell transplantation. The protocol was immunoSEQ multiplex PCR, while the TCRdb copy is restricted to in-frame clones and leaves out a portion. The sample consists of fewer than 20,000 clones, 71% of them appearing once. The sample consisted of PBMCs, taken in a trial of ipilimumab plus nivolumab as post-transplant consolidation. The receptors were gathered from a male donor with diffuse large B-cell lymphoma.

A remark on this clone: Germline and junction disagree at one end, which may indicate a read error. The rearrangement links TRBV10-2 to TRBJ2-5; D remains unclear. Germline V gives CDR1 WSHSY, CDR2 SAAADI. The CDR3 spans 12 residues. For the CDR3, the DNA is TGTGCCATCAGTGAAGCTGAAGAGACCCAGTACTTC. Translating gives CAISEAEETQYF.

There are a few counts of this clone. This chain links TRBV5-1 with TRBJ2-5, with D possibly TRBD2 on 5 matching bases. Trimming cost V 4 bases and J 4 bases, with 11 bases left between them. This CDR3 comprises 13 residues. Germline CDR1 reads SGHRS; CDR2 reads YFSETQ. In DNA, the CDR3 is TGCGCCAGCAGCGGGAGCCCCTCAGAGACCCAGTACTTC. Its protein product is CASSGSPSETQYF.

The chain has TRBV2 and TRBJ2-3; D remains ambiguous. CDR3 length: 13 amino acids. V lost 0 bases and J lost 3, with 4 bases in between. CDR1 and CDR2 from the germline V gene are SNHLY and FYNNEI. Here the CDR3 reads CASSEARTDTQYF. CDR3 nucleotides: TGTGCCAGCAGTGAAGCCCGGACAGATACGCAGTATTTT. Complete variable domain (other parts from reference TRBV2 and TRBJ2-3): EPEVTQTPSHQVTQMGQEVILRCVPISNHLYFYWYRQILGQKVEFLVSFYNNEISEKSEIFDDQFSVERPDGSNFTLKIRSTKLEDSAMYFCASSEARTDTQYFGPGTRLTVL.

This chain uses TRBV30 with TRBJ2-1; tentative D call: TRBD2 (6 bases). Trimming shortened V by 5 bases and J by 5 bases, and 10 bases separated the two germline ends. Germline assignment: CDR1 GTSNPN and CDR2 SVGIG (reference sequence). This CDR3 has 12 amino acids. CDR3: CAWGDFHNEQFF. CDR3 bases: TGTGCCTGGGGGGACTTTCACAATGAGCAGTTCTTC. The full variable domain, its missing parts supplied by reference TRBV30 and TRBJ2-1, is SQTIHQWPATLVQPVGSPLSLECTVEGTSNPNLYWYRQAAGRGLQLLFYSVGIGQISSEVPQNLSASRPQDRQFILSSKKLLLSDSGFYLCAWGDFHNEQFFGPGTRLTVL.

The rearrangement uses TRBV11-2 and TRBJ2-1; D unclear. Trimming took off 1 base at V and 8 bases at J, with 12 bases between the two ends. From germline, CDR1 is SGHAT and CDR2 FQNNGV. The CDR3 consists of 14 residues. The CDR3 loop is CASSLGRAIDEQFF. The CDR3 DNA sequence: TGTGCCAGCAGCTTAGGAAGAGCAATAGATGAGCAGTTCTTC. Together with reference TRBV11-2 and TRBJ2-1, the CDR3 gives the full variable domain: EAGVAQSPRYKIIEKRQSVAFWCNPISGHATLYWYQQILGQGPKLLIQFQNNGVVDDSQLPKDRFSAERLKGVDSTLKIQPAKLEDSAVYLCASSLGRAIDEQFFGPGTRLTVL.

This clone occurred many times. This chain links TRBV5-1 with TRBJ2-5; 7 bases align to TRBD2. Looked up from germline, CDR1 is SGHRS and CDR2 is YFSETQ. Losses at the gene ends were 4 bases for V and 3 bases for J; bases not matched to a gene: 6. This CDR3 has 14 residues. The CDR3 reads CASSELAHEETQYF. The CDR3 DNA is TGCGCCAGCAGCGAACTAGCGCATGAAGAGACCCAGTACTTC.

The chain couples TRBV19 to TRBJ1-2; 11 positions agree with TRBD1. The CDR3 covers 15 residues. Germline loops: CDR1 LNHDA, CDR2 SQIVND (reference sequence). V lost 7 bases and J lost 4; bases outside the gene matches: 8. CDR3: CASTSGTGGGYGYTF. The CDR3 DNA is TGTGCCAGTACCTCCGGGACAGGGGGGGGCTATGGCTACACCTTC.

V usage is TRBV18 and J usage is TRBJ2-1; 9 bases fit TRBD2. With V trimmed by 6 bases and J by 8 bases, 20 bases remained unmatched. Germline-derived CDR1 and CDR2 are KGHSH and LQKENI. The CDR3 runs to 18 residues. CDR3 DNA sequence: TGTGCCAGCTCCCTTCGCCGCGGTCTAGCGGGGCCCAGCGATGAGCAGTTCTTC. Amino acids: CASSLRRGLAGPSDEQFF.

The CDR3 here is CAGAGHPSNYGYTF. The CDR3 nucleotides are TGTGCCGGGGCGGGACACCCGAGCAACTATGGCTACACCTTC. V and J are TRBV2 and TRBJ1-2; D is possibly TRBD1 (6 bases). This CDR3 spans 14 amino acids. The ends were cut back, 11 bases at V and 2 bases at J, with 18 bases in the middle. Per the germline V gene, CDR1 is SNHLY and CDR2 is FYNNEI. Full variable domain (rest looked up from reference TRBV2 and TRBJ1-2): EPEVTQTPSHQVTQMGQEVILRCVPISNHLYFYWYRQILGQKVEFLVSFYNNEISEKSEIFDDQFSVERPDGSNFTLKIRSTKLEDSAMYFCAGAGHPSNYGYTFGSGTRLTVV.

The chain carries TRBV30 and TRBJ2-1; D is unclear. V lost 2 bases and J 8 bases, leaving 16 bases between the germline ends. The CDR3 has 14 residues. Germline values: CDR1 GTSNPN, CDR2 SVGIG (reference sequence). The CDR3 reads CAWSTPLRYHEQFF. The CDR3 DNA is TGTGCCTGGAGTACTCCTCTTCGATATCATGAGCAGTTCTTC.

In this sample, this clone turned up once. The rearrangement joins TRBV4-1 to TRBJ2-7; TRBD1 matches at 8 bases. Germline-derived CDR1 and CDR2 are MGHRA and YSYEKL. Trimming at V came to 4 bases and at J to 3 bases, leaving 2 bases not matched to a gene. The CDR3 length is 13 residues. For the CDR3, the DNA is TGCGCCAGCAGCCTGGGGACAGGCTACGAGCAGTACTTC. Protein: CASSLGTGYEQYF.

The rearrangement joins TRBV7-3 to TRBJ2-4; the match to TRBD2 covers 8 bases. The germline gives CDR1 SGHTA, CDR2 FQGTGA. The ends lost 3 bases at V and 8 bases at J; junction bases unmatched: 6. The CDR3 runs 14 residues. The CDR3, as DNA: TGTGCCAGCAGCTTCGCCGGGGGGGCGGACATTCAGTACTTC. Amino acids: CASSFAGGADIQYF. Full variable domain (remainder filled in from reference TRBV7-3 and TRBJ2-4): GAGVSQTPSNKVTEKGKYVELRCDPISGHTALYWYRQSLGQGPEFLIYFQGTGAADDSGLPNDRFFAVRPEGSVSTLKIQRTERGDSAVYLCASSFAGGADIQYFGAGTRLSVL.

This clone turned up a few times. This chain uses TRBV7-3 with TRBJ2-1; D call uncertain. The germline gives CDR1 SGHTA, CDR2 FQGTGA. The CDR3 is 12 residues long. V lost 4 bases to trimming and J lost 5 bases, with 6 bases between them. The CDR3 reads CASSSQNNEQFF. The CDR3 DNA reads TGTGCCAGCAGCTCTCAGAACAATGAGCAGTTCTTC.

The CDR3 DNA reads as TGTGCCAGCAGACACCAAGAGACCCAGTACTTC. The encoded protein is CASRHQETQYF. This chain connects TRBV27 to TRBJ2-5, with unresolved D. Trimming took 6 bases from V and 0 from J, leaving 2 bases between them. Germline V gene data show CDR1 as MNHEY and CDR2 as SMNVEV (reference sequence). The CDR3 is 11 residues long.

The J gene is TRBJ2-5, the V gene TRBV30; 12 bases map to TRBD2. From germline, CDR1 is GTSNPN and CDR2 SVGIG (reference sequence). V shed 7 bases, J shed 4 bases, and the junction held 10 bases outside the gene matches. This CDR3 contains 15 residues. CDR3 nucleotide sequence: TGTGCCTTGAATCCTAGCGGGGGGGACCCAGAGACCCAGTACTTC. It translates to CALNPSGGDPETQYF.

With regard to this clone: Its ends do not fully match the called genes, so a read error is possible. The chain recombines TRBV6-5 with TRBJ1-3; 7 bases agree with TRBD1. This CDR3 comprises 13 residues. The germline V gene encodes CDR1 MNHEY and CDR2 SVGAGI. The CDR3 reads CASRKSGDRAQDF. The CDR3 DNA sequence: TGTGCCAGCAGGAAATCAGGGGACAGAGCCCAGGATTTT.

The gene calls are TRBV7-9 and TRBJ1-1, with no clear D. The CDR3 runs 14 residues. The V and J ends lost 8 bases and 4 bases respectively, with 17 bases between them. The germline V gene encodes CDR1 SEHNR and CDR2 FQNEAQ (reference sequence). CDR3 DNA: TGTGCCAGCGAATTGAGTTCCGGGGTCACTGAAGCTTTCTTT. Encoded protein: CASELSSGVTEAFF.

In the case of this clone: An end of the junction does not agree with germline; a read error may underlie this. The rearrangement uses TRBV11-3 and TRBJ2-1; D perhaps matches TRBD2 (5 bases). This CDR3 is 15 amino acids long. Germline V CDR1 and CDR2: SGHNT, YENEEA. Here the CDR3 DNA reads TGTGCCAGCAGCCTACCTCGAACCGACTACGATGAGCAGTTCTTC. The encoded protein is CASSLPRTDYDEQFF.

In nucleotides, the CDR3 is TGTGCCAGCACCCAAAGTAGAGGGGAGCTGTTTTTT. It yields the protein CASTQSRGELFF. The V call is TRBV6-5, the J call TRBJ2-2; D gene uncertain. The CDR3 extends over 12 amino acids. The germline V and J ends were trimmed by 7 bases and 8 bases, with 11 bases remaining between them. CDR1 is MNHEY and CDR2 is SVGAGI in the germline V gene.

J is TRBJ2-3 and V is TRBV19; D not resolved. CDR3 length: 14 residues. V gave up 5 bases and J gave up 1 base, with 10 bases separating them. Germline CDR1 and CDR2: LNHDA and SQIVND (reference sequence). This CDR3 is CASSPRTGTDTQYF. CDR3 in DNA: TGTGCCAGTAGTCCTCGGACGGGCACAGATACGCAGTATTTT.

V usage is TRBV7-2 and J usage is TRBJ1-3, with no clear D. The germline gives CDR1 SGHTA, CDR2 FQGNSA. V shed 5 bases and J shed 0 bases, with 14 bases lying between them. This CDR3 has 16 amino acids. The DNA for the CDR3 is TGTGCCAGCAGCCCCGCGTGGGCGAGCTCTGGAAACACCATATATTTT. Protein product: CASSPAWASSGNTIYF.

The CDR3 region is CSVEGTGRETQYF. CDR3 in DNA: TGCAGCGTTGAAGGTACAGGGCGGGAGACCCAGTACTTC. The rearrangement uses TRBV29-1 and TRBJ2-5, with a tentative D call TRBD1 (6 bases). The CDR3 contains 13 residues. V lost 1 base and J lost 5, with 11 bases in between. Per germline, CDR1 SQVTM and CDR2 ANQGSEA.

The J gene is TRBJ1-4, the V gene TRBV13, with no clear D. CDR1 and CDR2 (germline): PRHDT, FYEKMQ (reference sequence). The CDR3 totals 12 residues. V dropped 6 bases and J dropped 7 bases, with 9 bases sitting between them. CDR3 sequence: CASSVAGEKLFF. CDR3 nucleotide sequence: TGTGCCAGCAGTGTCGCGGGTGAAAAACTGTTTTTT.

This chain links TRBV19 with TRBJ2-1; perhaps TRBD1 as D (5 bases). The CDR3 extends over 13 amino acids. V shed 6 bases and J shed 8 bases, with 14 bases lying between them. The germline gives CDR1 LNHDA, CDR2 SQIVND (reference sequence). The CDR3 bases are TGTGCCAGTAGCTGGGGCCCTCGGGATGAGCAGTTCTTC. Translation gives CASSWGPRDEQFF.

This chain links TRBV9 with TRBJ1-2; a possible D gene is TRBD1 (5 bases). V was pared by 3 bases and J by 3 bases, with 15 bases between. From germline, CDR1 is SGDLS and CDR2 YYNGEE. The CDR3 consists of 15 residues. CDR3 in DNA: TGTGCCAGCAGCGGTGGGACGACCCAATACTATGGCTACACCTTC. As protein: CASSGGTTQYYGYTF.

The chain has TRBV5-1 and TRBJ2-2, with D perhaps being TRBD1 or TRBD2 (5 bases each). The CDR3 has 15 residues. V was clipped by 4 bases and J by 0 bases, with 10 bases between them. Germline V CDR1 and CDR2: SGHRS, YFSETQ. CDR3 nucleotides: TGCGCCAGCAGCCGGGACCCTGCGAACACCGGGGAGCTGTTTTTT. This gives the protein CASSRDPANTGELFF.

The chain uses TRBV7-6 and TRBJ2-5; 8 nucleotides agree with TRBD1. CDR3 length: 15 amino acids. Looked up from germline, CDR1 is SGHVS and CDR2 is FNYEAQ. The V and J ends lost 5 bases and 9 bases, in that order; junction bases with no gene match: 14. The CDR3 nucleotides are TGTGCCAGCAGCGGAACAGGGGGGCGACCATTGGCCCAGTACTTC. Protein sequence: CASSGTGGRPLAQYF.

This rearrangement joins TRBV5-5 to TRBJ1-2; 9 nucleotides agree with TRBD1. V dropped 0 bases and J dropped 1; count of bases not matched to a gene: 4. The germline V gene has CDR1 SGHKS and CDR2 YYEKEE (reference sequence). The length of the CDR3 is 16 residues. CDR3 coding DNA: TGTGCCAGCAGCTTGGAGGGACAGGGCTTTAACTATGGCTACACCTTC. Protein product: CASSLEGQGFNYGYTF.

This chain connects TRBV5-6 to TRBJ1-2, with D unresolved. Germline V gives CDR1 SGHDT, CDR2 YYEEEE. The CDR3 totals 13 residues. The germline V and J ends were trimmed by 1 base and 2 bases, with 6 bases remaining between them. CDR3 sequence (DNA): TGTGCCAGCAGCTTGAGGCAAAACTATGGCTACACCTTC. Amino acids: CASSLRQNYGYTF. Full variable domain (outside the CDR3, taken from reference TRBV5-6 and TRBJ1-2): DAGVTQSPTHLIKTRGQQVTLRCSPKSGHDTVSWYQQALGQGPQFIFQYYEEEERQRGNFPDRFSGHQFPNYSSELNVNALLLGDSALYLCASSLRQNYGYTFGSGTRLTVV.

This clone was recorded only once. This chain joins TRBV5-1 and TRBJ1-6; no definite D call. The CDR3 contains 14 residues. The germline V gene has CDR1 SGHRS and CDR2 YFSETQ. Trimming took 0 bases from V and 10 from J, leaving 11 bases between them. The CDR3 nucleotides are TGCGCCAGCAGCTTGGCTGGGTTAGGCTCACCCCTCCACTTT. Amino acids: CASSLAGLGSPLHF. The full variable domain, its missing parts supplied by reference TRBV5-1 and TRBJ1-6, is KAGVTQTPRYLIKTRGQQVTLSCSPISGHRSVSWYQQTPGQGLQFLFEYFSETQRNKGNFPGRFSGRQFSNSRSEMNVSTLELGDSALYLCASSLAGLGSPLHFGNGTRLTVT.